The TCR beta chain under discussion was sequenced for a study of T-cell reconstitution after alpha-beta-depleted transplantation in children. Overall study findings and caveats: Recipient T cells and thymic progenitors that survived gave rise to the high TCRbeta diversity observed at day 60 in some patients. Most T-cell counts and diversity one year after the transplant came from T cells that were newly produced. By about two months after transplant, alpha-beta T cells reportedly arose from several hundred graft clones that had expanded.

Notes on this clonotype: No antigen is known for it.

Germline V gene sequence: CDR1 SGHTA, CDR2 FQGNSA. There are 17 residues in the CDR3. Trimming took 5 bases from V and 0 from J; bases not matched to a gene: 5. For TCRbeta, the library was prepared with unique molecular identifiers. TCRdb reanalysed the PCR reads using MiXCR and keeps one entry per CDR3 protein. This sample has 330,000 or so distinct CDR3 sequences, with around a tenth found just once. The sample was PBMCs, taken before TCRalphabeta/CD19-depleted stem cell transplant. The genes are TRBV7-2 and TRBJ2-2; the match to TRBD1 covers 11 bases. The receptor's source is a boy under two years old with acute myeloid leukemia, due to receive a stem cell transplant. The CDR3 region has the DNA TGTGCCAGCAGCCCCGGACAGGGGGCGCCGAACACCGGGGAGCTGTTTTTT. Protein product: CASSPGQGAPNTGELFF.